The 11 T cell receptor beta chains below were found in one sample sequenced in a study of T cells after posttransplantation cyclophosphamide. Treatment was busulfan-fludarabine conditioning, a marrow graft, and cyclophosphamide on days +3 and +4. Assay used: immunoSEQ multiplex PCR; TCRdb lists only in-frame clones, some missing. This sample yields about 7,600 clones, of which 80% to 90% are seen a single time; 15% to 20% belongs to the top ten. Source: CD4+ T cells sorted from blood, taken more than 1,000 days after allogeneic stem cell transplant with posttransplant cyclophosphamide. These TCRs come from a female patient in her forties or fifties who received an allogeneic stem cell transplant from a related donor, was CMV-positive, and had no GVHD. A share of the T cells may be of graft donor origin.

The chain carries TRBV18 and TRBJ2-5, with 11 bases matching TRBD2. The V gene end was trimmed by 4 bases and the J gene end by 5 bases; junction bases not matched to a gene: 9. Germline V CDR1 and CDR2: KGHSH, LQKENI. CDR3 length equals 16 residues. The DNA for the CDR3 is TGTGCCAGCTCACGAGGACTAGCGGGTATGGGGGAGACCCAGTACTTC. Translating gives CASSRGLAGMGETQYF.

This clone is large in the sample. The rearrangement joins TRBV6-5 to TRBJ1-3, with TRBD1 as a possible D gene (5 bases). CDR3 length: 14 residues. The V end lost 6 bases, the J end lost 2 bases, and 11 bases lay between the germline ends. The germline gives CDR1 MNHEY, CDR2 SVGAGI. The chain's CDR3 is CASRRGRPGNTIYF. The CDR3 DNA reads as TGTGCCAGCAGGCGGGGGAGGCCTGGAAACACCATATATTTT.

This clone came up once. The genes are TRBV6-1 and TRBJ1-1; maybe TRBD1 (6 bases). The germline V gene has CDR1 MNHNS and CDR2 SASEGT. V dropped 6 bases and J dropped 4 bases, with 15 bases sitting between them. The CDR3 runs to 14 residues. CDR3 sequence (DNA): TGTGCCAGCAGGCTTACGACAGGCCCCACTGAAGCTTTCTTT. As protein: CASRLTTGPTEAFF.

This clone was recorded only once. The gene calls are TRBV11-2 and TRBJ2-3, with TRBD2 matching 8 bases. There are 19 residues in the CDR3. The germline CDR1 and CDR2 sequences are SGHAT and FQNNGV. Trimming cost V 5 bases and J 0 bases; bases outside gene matches: 16. CDR3 in DNA: TGTGCCAGCAGCACATTTACAAGCGGGGGTAGATCTAGCACAGATACGCAGTATTTT. Translated, it gives CASSTFTSGGRSSTDTQYF.

This rearrangement joins TRBV19 to TRBJ1-6; 9 bases match TRBD1. The CDR3 covers 18 residues. Germline assignment: CDR1 LNHDA and CDR2 SQIVND (reference sequence). V shed 0 bases, J shed 7 bases, and the junction held 10 bases outside the gene matches. CDR3 in amino acids: CASSIDSGQGGRNSPLHF. Written as DNA, the CDR3 is TGTGCCAGTAGTATAGATTCGGGACAGGGCGGCCGGAATTCACCCCTCCACTTT.

V usage is TRBV19 and J usage is TRBJ1-1; the D gene is possibly TRBD1 (6 bases). V was pared by 7 bases and J by 1 base, with 16 bases between. CDR1 is LNHDA and CDR2 is SQIVND in the germline V gene (reference sequence). The CDR3 is made up of 15 amino acids. As DNA, the CDR3 is TGTGCCAGTAACCCACAGGGATGGGGGAACACTGAAGCTTTCTTT. It encodes CASNPQGWGNTEAFF.

The chain carries TRBV28 and TRBJ1-5; 10 nucleotides align to TRBD1. The junction had 10 bases not matched to a gene; V was cut back by 5 bases and J by 0 bases. From germline, CDR1 is MDHEN and CDR2 SYDVKM. This CDR3 contains 18 residues. The CDR3 loop is CASSKRRTGGSSNQPQHF. CDR3 in DNA: TGTGCCAGCAGTAAGCGTCGGACAGGGGGGAGTAGCAATCAGCCCCAGCATTTT.

This chain uses TRBV28 with TRBJ2-1; a weak D match, TRBD2 (7 bases). Germline loops: CDR1 MDHEN, CDR2 SYDVKM. V was cut by 5 bases and J by 4 bases, with 12 bases left in between. This CDR3 spans 14 amino acids. CDR3 loop: CASSGGGPYNEQFF. CDR3 sequence (DNA): TGTGCCAGCAGTGGGGGGGGCCCGTACAATGAGCAGTTCTTC. Looking up the rest from reference TRBV28 and TRBJ2-1 gives the full variable domain: DVKVTQSSRYLVKRTGEKVFLECVQDMDHENMFWYRQDPGLGLRLIYFSYDVKMKEKGDIPEGYSVSREKKERFSLILESASTNQTSMYLCASSGGGPYNEQFFGPGTRLTVL.

This clone was seen once. The gene calls are TRBV6-5 and TRBJ2-5, with 11 nucleotides matching TRBD2. The CDR3 is 16 amino acids. Germline assignment: CDR1 MNHEY and CDR2 SVGAGI. The V segment lost 1 base and the J segment 5 bases; nucleotides outside the gene matches: 6. The CDR3 region is CASSYWPSGGRETQYF. The CDR3 DNA reads as TGTGCCAGCAGTTACTGGCCTAGCGGGGGGCGGGAGACCCAGTACTTC.

This chain connects TRBV11-2 to TRBJ2-7, with 9 bases lining up with TRBD2. Germline CDR1 reads SGHAT; CDR2 reads FQNNGV. The CDR3 is 15 amino acids. With V trimmed by 5 bases and J by 6 bases, 11 bases remained unmatched. In nucleotides, the CDR3 is TGTGCCAGCAGCCCAGCGGGACTAGCAGCTTCCGAGCAGTACTTC. Translated: CASSPAGLAASEQYF.

The rearrangement uses TRBV19 and TRBJ1-2; a weak D match, TRBD1 (5 bases). V shed 3 bases and J shed 8 bases, with 16 bases lying between them. The germline V gene encodes CDR1 LNHDA and CDR2 SQIVND (reference sequence). The CDR3 is 14 residues long. The CDR3 DNA reads as TGTGCCAGTAGTATGCCCCAGGGAAGAAGCGGCTACACCTTC. Its translation: CASSMPQGRSGYTF.